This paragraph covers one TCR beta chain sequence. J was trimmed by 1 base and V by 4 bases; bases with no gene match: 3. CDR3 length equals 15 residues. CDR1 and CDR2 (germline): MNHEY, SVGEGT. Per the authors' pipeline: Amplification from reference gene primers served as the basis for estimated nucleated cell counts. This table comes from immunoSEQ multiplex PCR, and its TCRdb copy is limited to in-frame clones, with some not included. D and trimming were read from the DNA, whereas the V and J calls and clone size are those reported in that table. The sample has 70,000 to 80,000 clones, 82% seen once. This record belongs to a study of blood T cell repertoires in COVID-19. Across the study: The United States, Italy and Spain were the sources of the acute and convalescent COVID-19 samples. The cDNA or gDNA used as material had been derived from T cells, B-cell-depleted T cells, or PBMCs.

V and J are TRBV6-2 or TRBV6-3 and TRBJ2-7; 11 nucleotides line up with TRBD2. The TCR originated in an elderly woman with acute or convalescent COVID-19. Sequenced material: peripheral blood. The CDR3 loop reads CASSSLAGGSYEQYF. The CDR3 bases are TGTGCCAGCAGTTCCTTAGCGGGAGGGTCCTACGAGCAGTACTTC.